The T cell receptor (beta chain) under discussion was sequenced for a study of T-cell memory formation after mild COVID-19 (dated by TCRdb to about 2021). As for the study more broadly: Most TCR sequence clusters were specific to one of the two donors. T-cell clones expanding and contracting after mild COVID-19 in two donors were tracked by longitudinal TCRalpha and TCRbeta repertoire sequencing. Two young, previously healthy adult volunteers made up the cohort, one male and one female. What the research found in general, with its limitations: Contracting CD4+ clones turned up mainly in the CM and EM memory subsets, whereas EMRA was where CD8+ clones were enriched. Only two mild cases were covered by the study, and larger cohorts that include severe cases with pre-infection samples were considered necessary. The second-wave clones that peaked on day 37 were not confirmed to be SARS-CoV-2 specific. Clones contracting from day 15 to 85 had balanced CD4/CD8 phenotypes, while a second wave expanding from day 15 to 37 was biased towards CD4+. Some responding clones were detected in pre-infection memory, suggesting pre-existing cross-reactive memory T cells joined the SARS-CoV-2 response.

The instrument given in TCRdb is Illumina NovaSeq 6000. TCRalpha and TCRbeta cDNA libraries were built by 5'RACE with constant-segment primers, adding sample barcodes and unique molecular identifiers. RNA was extracted from every sample with Trizol reagent. Libraries were amplified in two PCR steps, with a second sample barcode and Illumina TruSeq adapters added in the second step. Sequencing of libraries was performed on an Illumina NovaSeq with 2 x 150 bp paired-end reads. Per the original workflow: With migec v1.2.7, reads were demultiplexed and then collapsed into UMI-guided consensus sequences. Using mixcr v2.1.11, the UMI consensuses were aligned to TRA and TRB V and J templates and assembled into clonotypes. A clonotype was counted as expanded or contracted only when both edgeR and NoisET called the clonotype significant, with the noise models trained on biological replicates. For edgeR calls, the cutoffs were a false discovery rate-adjusted p below 0.01 and a log2 fold-change threshold of 1. PCA with hierarchical clustering of max-normalized trajectories of the 1000 most abundant clonotypes was used as exploratory dynamics analysis. Separately sequenced CD4+ and CD8+ repertoires were used to assign the CD4 or CD8 phenotype of responding clones. TCRdb handled the public reads itself, with Q25 trimming in fastp and clone calling in MiXCR, and kept productive beta chains. Each entry is one CDR3 protein sequence, shown with its most common DNA and genes. The authors' filters were not applied to this entry. Within this sample are around 80,000 distinct CDR3 sequences, with 13% of them counted one time only. The top ten clones comprise roughly two fifths of the sample.

PBMCs were isolated by Ficoll-Paque density gradient centrifugation. Remarks on this clonotype: Its target antigen remains unknown. Per-base qualities were not stored, and no clone one base away is much larger.

V drops 2 bases and J drops 4 bases, leaving 8 bases in between. CDR3 length: 14 amino acids, cysteine to phenylalanine. The sequence is cut down to CDR3 DNA, 42 bases in frame from base 1. Taken from the germline V gene (reference sequence), the CDR1 and CDR2 loops are SEHNR and FQNEAQ. This receptor chain uses TRBV7-9 and TRBJ2-2, with no reliable assignment of the D segment. This TCR was sampled from a man younger than 35 who had mild COVID-19 (a few samples of this study predate the infection). The sample titles of this study are shuffled in the database, so cell type and time point are left out; the donor was told from shared clones. Sequencing was carried out using PBMCs or a T cell subset sorted from them (not recorded which). The CDR3 corresponds to CASSLSLATGELFF. Read as DNA, the sequence is TGTGCCAGCAGCTTATCTTTAGCCACCGGGGAGCTGTTTTTT. Reference TRBV7-9 and TRBJ2-2 genes cover what lies past the CDR3, so the full variable domain is DTGVSQNPRHKITKRGQNVTFRCDPISEHNRLYWYRQTLGQGPEFLTYFQNEAQLEKSRLLSDRFSAERPKGSFSTLEIQRTEQGDSAMYLCASSLSLATGELFFGEGSRLTVL.